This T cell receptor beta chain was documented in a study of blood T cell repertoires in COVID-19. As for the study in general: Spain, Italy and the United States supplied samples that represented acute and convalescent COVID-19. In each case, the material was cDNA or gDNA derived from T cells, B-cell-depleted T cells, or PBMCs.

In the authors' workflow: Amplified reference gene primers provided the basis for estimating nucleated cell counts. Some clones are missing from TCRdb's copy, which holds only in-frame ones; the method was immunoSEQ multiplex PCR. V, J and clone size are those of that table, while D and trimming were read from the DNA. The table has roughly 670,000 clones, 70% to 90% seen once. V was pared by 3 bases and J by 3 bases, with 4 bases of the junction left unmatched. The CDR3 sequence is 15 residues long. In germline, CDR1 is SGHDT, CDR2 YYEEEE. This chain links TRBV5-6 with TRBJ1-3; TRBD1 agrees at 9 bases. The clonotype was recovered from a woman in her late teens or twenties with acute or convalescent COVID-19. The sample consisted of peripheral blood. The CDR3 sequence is CASSWGTGFGNTIYF. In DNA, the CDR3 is TGTGCCAGCAGCTGGGGGACAGGGTTTGGAAACACCATATATTTT.